This T cell receptor (beta chain) was found in a study of shared clonotypes between healthy human individuals. This CDR3 spans 17 amino acids. Germline V CDR1 and CDR2: LGHNA, YNFKEQ. V lost 4 bases and J lost 4; bases outside the gene matches: 4. The data were produced by immunoSEQ multiplex PCR, yet TCRdb's version contains in-frame clones alone and is incomplete. Here the sample spans about 1.1 million clones, roughly 77% being singletons. The chain is built from TRBV4-2 and TRBJ2-2, with TRBD2 matching over 15 bases. Sequenced input: memory CD4+ T cells from PBMCs. Subset of the sample: CD45RA-negative fraction. The sequence derives from a man between 18 and 35 years old in good health. Some clones in this sample may be carry-over from other donors' samples. The CDR3 DNA is TGTGCCAGCAGCCCCGGGACTAGCGGGGGGATCACCGGGGAGCTGTTTTTT. This translates into CASSPGTSGGITGELFF.